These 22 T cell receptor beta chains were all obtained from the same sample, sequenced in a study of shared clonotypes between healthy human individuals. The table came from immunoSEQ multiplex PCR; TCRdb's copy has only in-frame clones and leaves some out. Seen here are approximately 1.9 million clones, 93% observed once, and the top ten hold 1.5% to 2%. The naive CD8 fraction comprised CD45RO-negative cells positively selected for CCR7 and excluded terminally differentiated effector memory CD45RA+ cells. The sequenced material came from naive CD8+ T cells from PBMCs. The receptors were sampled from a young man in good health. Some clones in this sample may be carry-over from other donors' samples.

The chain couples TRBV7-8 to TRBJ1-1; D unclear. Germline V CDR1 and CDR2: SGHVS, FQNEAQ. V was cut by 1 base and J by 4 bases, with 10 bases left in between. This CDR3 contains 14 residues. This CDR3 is CASSLDPGGTEAFF. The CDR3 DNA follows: TGTGCCAGCAGCTTAGATCCGGGCGGCACTGAAGCTTTCTTT. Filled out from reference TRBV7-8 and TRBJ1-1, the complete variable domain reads GAGVSQSPRYKVAKRGQDVALRCDPISGHVSLFWYQQALGQGPEFLTYFQNEAQLDKSGLPSDRFFAERPEGSVSTLKIQRTQQEDSAVYLCASSLDPGGTEAFFGQGTRLTVV.

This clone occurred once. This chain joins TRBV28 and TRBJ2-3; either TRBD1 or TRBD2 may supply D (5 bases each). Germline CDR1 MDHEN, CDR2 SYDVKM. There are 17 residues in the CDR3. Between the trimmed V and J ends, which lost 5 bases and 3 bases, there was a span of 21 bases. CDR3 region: CASSALLRDAVTDTQYF. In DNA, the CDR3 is TGTGCCAGCAGTGCCCTCTTACGGGACGCGGTTACAGATACGCAGTATTTT.

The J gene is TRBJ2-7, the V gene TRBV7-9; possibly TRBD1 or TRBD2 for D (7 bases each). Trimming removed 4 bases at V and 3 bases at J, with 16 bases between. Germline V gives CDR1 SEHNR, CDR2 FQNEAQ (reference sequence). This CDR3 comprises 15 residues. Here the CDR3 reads CASSSKRDRIYEQYF. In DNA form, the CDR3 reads TGTGCCAGCAGCTCAAAGCGGGACAGAATCTACGAGCAGTACTTC. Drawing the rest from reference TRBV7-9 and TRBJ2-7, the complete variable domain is DTGVSQNPRHKITKRGQNVTFRCDPISEHNRLYWYRQTLGQGPEFLTYFQNEAQLEKSRLLSDRFSAERPKGSFSTLEIQRTEQGDSAMYLCASSSKRDRIYEQYFGPGTRLTVT.

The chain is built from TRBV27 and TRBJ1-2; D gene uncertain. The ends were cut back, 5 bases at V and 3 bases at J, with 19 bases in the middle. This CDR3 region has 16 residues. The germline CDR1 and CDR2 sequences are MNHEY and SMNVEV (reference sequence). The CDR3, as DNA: TGTGCCAGCAGTCCAAACTCCGCCGGTTATGACTATGGCTACACCTTC. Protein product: CASSPNSAGYDYGYTF.

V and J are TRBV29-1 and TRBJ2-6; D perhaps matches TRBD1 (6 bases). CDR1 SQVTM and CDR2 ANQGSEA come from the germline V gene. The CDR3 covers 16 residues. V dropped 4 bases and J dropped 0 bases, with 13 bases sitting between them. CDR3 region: CSVGGHASSGANVLTF. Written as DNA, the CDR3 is TGCAGCGTTGGGGGACACGCCAGCTCTGGGGCCAACGTCCTGACTTTC.

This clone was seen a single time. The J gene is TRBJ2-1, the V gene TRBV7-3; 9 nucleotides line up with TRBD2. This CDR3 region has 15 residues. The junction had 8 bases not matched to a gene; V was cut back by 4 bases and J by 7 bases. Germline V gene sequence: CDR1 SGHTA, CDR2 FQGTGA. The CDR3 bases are TGTGCCAGCAGCTCGATAGCGGGAGTAGGGAATGAGCAGTTCTTC. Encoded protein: CASSSIAGVGNEQFF.

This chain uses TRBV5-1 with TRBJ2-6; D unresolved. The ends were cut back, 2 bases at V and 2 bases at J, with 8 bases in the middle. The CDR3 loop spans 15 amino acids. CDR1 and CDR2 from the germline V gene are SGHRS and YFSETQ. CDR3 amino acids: CASSFSVPGANVLTF. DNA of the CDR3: TGCGCCAGCAGCTTTTCGGTTCCTGGGGCCAACGTCCTGACTTTC.

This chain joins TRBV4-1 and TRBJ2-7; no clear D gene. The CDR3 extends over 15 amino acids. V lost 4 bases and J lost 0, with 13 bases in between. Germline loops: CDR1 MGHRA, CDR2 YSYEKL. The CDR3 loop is CASSRGPGGSYEQYF. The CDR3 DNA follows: TGCGCCAGCAGCCGCGGCCCGGGCGGCTCCTACGAGCAGTACTTC.

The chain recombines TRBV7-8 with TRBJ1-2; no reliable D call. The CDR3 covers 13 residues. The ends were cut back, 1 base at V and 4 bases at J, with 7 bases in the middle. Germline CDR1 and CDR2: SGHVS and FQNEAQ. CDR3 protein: CASSLDGPYGYTF. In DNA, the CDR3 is TGTGCCAGCAGCTTAGACGGCCCCTATGGCTACACCTTC.

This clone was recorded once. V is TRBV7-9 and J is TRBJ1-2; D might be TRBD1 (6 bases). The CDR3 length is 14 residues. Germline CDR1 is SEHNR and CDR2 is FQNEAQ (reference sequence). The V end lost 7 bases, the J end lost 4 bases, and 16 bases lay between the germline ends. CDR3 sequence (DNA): TGTGCCAGCACCGGCGAAGGGGGATTCTATGGCTACACCTTC. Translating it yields CASTGEGGFYGYTF. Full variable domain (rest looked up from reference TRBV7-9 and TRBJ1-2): DTGVSQNPRHKITKRGQNVTFRCDPISEHNRLYWYRQTLGQGPEFLTYFQNEAQLEKSRLLSDRFSAERPKGSFSTLEIQRTEQGDSAMYLCASTGEGGFYGYTFGSGTRLTVV.

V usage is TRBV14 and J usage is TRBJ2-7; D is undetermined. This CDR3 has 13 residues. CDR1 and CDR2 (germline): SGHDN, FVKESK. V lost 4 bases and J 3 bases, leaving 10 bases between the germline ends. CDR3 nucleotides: TGTGCCAGCAGCCCTTTCTCCCACTACGAGCAGTACTTC. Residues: CASSPFSHYEQYF. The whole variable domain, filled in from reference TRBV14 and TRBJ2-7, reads EAGVTQFPSHSVIEKGQTVTLRCDPISGHDNLYWYRRVMGKEIKFLLHFVKESKQDESGMPNNRFLAERTGGTYSTLKVQPAELEDSGVYFCASSPFSHYEQYFGPGTRLTVT.

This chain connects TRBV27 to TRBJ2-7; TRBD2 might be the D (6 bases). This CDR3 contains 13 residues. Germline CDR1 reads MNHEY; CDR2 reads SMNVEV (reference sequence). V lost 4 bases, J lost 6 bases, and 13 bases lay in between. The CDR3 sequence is CASSWGTSAEQYF. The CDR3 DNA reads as TGTGCCAGCAGTTGGGGGACTTCAGCCGAGCAGTACTTC.

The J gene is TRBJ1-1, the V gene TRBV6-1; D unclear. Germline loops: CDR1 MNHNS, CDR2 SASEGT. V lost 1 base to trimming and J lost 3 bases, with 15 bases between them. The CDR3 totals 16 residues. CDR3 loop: CASSEESGFPDTEAFF. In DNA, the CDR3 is TGTGCCAGCAGTGAAGAGTCCGGGTTTCCGGACACTGAAGCTTTCTTT.

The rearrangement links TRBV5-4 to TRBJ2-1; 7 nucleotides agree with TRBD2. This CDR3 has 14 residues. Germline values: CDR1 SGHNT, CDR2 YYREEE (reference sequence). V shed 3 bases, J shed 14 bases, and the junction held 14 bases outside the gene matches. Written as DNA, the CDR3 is TGTGCCAGCAGCTATACTACTAGCGCCCCCGGGGAGTTCTTC. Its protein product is CASSYTTSAPGEFF.

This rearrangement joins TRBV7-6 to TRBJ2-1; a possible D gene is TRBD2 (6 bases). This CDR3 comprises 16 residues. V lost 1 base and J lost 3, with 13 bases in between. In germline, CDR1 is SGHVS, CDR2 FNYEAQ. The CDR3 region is CASSLVLEGLYNEQFF. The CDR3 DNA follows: TGTGCCAGCAGCTTAGTTTTGGAGGGACTCTACAATGAGCAGTTCTTC.

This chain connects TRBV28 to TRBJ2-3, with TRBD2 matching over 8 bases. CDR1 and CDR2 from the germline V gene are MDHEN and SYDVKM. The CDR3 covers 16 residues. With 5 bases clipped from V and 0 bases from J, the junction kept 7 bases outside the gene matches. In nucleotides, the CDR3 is TGTGCCAGCAGTCCCTCGAGCGGGGGTAGCACAGATACGCAGTATTTT. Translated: CASSPSSGGSTDTQYF.

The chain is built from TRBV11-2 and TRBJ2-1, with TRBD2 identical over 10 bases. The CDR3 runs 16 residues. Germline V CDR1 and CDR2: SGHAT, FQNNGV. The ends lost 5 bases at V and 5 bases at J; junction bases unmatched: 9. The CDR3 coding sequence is TGTGCCAGCAGCCCTAGAGCTAGCGGGAGAAACAATGAGCAGTTCTTC. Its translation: CASSPRASGRNNEQFF.

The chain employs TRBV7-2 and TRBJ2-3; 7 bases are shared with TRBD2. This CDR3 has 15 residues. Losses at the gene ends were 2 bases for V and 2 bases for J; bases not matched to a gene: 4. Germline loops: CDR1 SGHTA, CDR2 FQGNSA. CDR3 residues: CASSLMGGYTDTQYF. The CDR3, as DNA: TGTGCCAGCAGCTTAATGGGAGGGTACACAGATACGCAGTATTTT.

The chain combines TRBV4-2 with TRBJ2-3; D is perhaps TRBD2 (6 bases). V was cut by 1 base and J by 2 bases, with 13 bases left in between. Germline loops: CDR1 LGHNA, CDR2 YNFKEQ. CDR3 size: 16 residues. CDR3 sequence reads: CASSQVPRGHTDTQYF. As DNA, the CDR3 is TGTGCCAGCAGCCAAGTTCCGCGGGGCCACACAGATACGCAGTATTTT.

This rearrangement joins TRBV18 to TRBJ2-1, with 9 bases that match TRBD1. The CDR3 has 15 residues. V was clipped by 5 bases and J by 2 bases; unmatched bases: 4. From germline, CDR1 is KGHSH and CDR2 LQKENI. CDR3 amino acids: CASSSTGGTYNEQFF. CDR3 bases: TGTGCCAGCTCATCGACAGGGGGTACCTACAATGAGCAGTTCTTC.

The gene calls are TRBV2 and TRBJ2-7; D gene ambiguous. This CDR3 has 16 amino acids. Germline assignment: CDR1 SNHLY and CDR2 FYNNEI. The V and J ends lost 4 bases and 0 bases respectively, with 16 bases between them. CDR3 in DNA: TGTGCCAGCAGTGGCTCGGTCGGCAGGAACTCCTACGAGCAGTACTTC. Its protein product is CASSGSVGRNSYEQYF.

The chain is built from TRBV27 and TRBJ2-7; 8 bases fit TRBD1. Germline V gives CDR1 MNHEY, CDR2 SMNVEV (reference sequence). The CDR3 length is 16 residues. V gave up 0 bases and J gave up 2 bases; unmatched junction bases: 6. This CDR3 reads CASSLSQGAYTYEQYF. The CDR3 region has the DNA TGTGCCAGCAGTTTATCGCAGGGGGCTTACACCTACGAGCAGTACTTC.